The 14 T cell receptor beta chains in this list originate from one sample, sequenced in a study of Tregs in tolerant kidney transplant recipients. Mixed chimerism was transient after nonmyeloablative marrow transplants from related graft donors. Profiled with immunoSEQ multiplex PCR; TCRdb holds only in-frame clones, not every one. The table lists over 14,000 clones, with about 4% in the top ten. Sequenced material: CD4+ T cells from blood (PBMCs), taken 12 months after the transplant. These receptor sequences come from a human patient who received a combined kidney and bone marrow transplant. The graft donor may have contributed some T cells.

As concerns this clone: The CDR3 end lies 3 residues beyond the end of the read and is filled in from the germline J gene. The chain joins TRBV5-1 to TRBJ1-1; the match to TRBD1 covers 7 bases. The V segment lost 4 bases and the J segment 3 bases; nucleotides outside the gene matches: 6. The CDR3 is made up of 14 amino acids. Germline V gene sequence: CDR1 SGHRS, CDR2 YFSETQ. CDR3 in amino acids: CASSQDRADTEAFF. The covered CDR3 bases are TGCGCCAGCAGCCAAGACAGGGCTGACACTGAA.

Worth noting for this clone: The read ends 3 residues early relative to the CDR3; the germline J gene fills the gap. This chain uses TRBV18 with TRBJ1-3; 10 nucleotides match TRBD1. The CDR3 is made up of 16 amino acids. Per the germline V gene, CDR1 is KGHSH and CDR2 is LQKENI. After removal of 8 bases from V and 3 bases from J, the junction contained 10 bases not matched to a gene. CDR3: CASRSGTGAFGNTIYF. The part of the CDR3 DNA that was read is TGTGCCAGCCGATCCGGGACAGGGGCTTTTGGAAACACC.

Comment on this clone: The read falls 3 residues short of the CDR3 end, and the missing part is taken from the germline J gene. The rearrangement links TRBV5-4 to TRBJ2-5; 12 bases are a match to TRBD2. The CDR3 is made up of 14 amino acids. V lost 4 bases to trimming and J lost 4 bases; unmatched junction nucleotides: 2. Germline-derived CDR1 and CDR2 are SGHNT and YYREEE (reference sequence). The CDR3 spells CASSKGLAGETQYF. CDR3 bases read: TGTGCCAGCAGCAAGGGACTAGCGGGAGAGACC.

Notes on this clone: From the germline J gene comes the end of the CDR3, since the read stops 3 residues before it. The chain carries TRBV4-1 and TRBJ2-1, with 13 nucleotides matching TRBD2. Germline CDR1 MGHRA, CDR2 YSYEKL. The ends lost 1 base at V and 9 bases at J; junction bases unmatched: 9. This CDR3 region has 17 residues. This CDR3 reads CASSQAPRTSGSGEQFF. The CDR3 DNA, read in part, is TGCGCCAGCAGCCAAGCGCCCCGGACTAGCGGGAGCGGTGAG.

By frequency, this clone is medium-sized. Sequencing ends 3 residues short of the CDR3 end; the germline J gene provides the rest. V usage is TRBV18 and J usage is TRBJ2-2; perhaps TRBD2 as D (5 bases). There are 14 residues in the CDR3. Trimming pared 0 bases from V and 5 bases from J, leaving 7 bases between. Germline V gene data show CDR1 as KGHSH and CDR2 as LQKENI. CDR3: CASSPPQRTGELFF. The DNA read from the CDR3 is TGTGCCAGCTCACCACCTCAGCGGACCGGGGAG. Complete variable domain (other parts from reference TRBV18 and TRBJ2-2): NAGVMQNPRHLVRRRGQEARLRCSPMKGHSHVYWYRQLPEEGLKFMVYLQKENIIDESGMPKERFSAEFPKEGPSILRIQQVVRGDSAAYFCASSPPQRTGELFFGEGSRLTVL.

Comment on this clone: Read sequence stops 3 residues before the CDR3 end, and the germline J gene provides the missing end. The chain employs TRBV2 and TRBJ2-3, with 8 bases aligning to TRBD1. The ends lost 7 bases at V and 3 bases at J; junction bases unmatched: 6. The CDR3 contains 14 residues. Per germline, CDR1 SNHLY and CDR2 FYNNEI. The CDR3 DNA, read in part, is TGTGCCAGCAAGATGGACAGGGCGACAGATACG. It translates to CASKMDRATDT. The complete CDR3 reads CASKMDRATDTQYF.

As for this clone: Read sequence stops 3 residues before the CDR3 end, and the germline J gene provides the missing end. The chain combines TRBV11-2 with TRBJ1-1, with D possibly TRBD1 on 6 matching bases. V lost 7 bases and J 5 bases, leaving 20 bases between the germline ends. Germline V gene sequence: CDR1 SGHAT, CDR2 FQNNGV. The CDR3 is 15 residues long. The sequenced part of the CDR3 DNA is TGTGCCAGCACCCTCGGCGGGGGGCGCGGGACTGAA. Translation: CASTLGGGRGTE. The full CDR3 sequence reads CASTLGGGRGTEAFF.

The CDR3 sequence: CAWGWAGANYGYTF. The sequenced CDR3 bases are TGTGCCTGGGGCTGGGCAGGGGCCAACTATGGC. The chain uses TRBV30 and TRBJ1-2; weak D call: TRBD1 (6 bases). The read falls 3 residues short of the CDR3 end, and the missing part is taken from the germline J gene. The CDR3 is 14 amino acids. V was pared by 5 bases and J by 2 bases, with 15 bases between. Per germline, CDR1 GTSNPN and CDR2 SVGIG (reference sequence). Supplemented by reference TRBV30 and TRBJ1-2, the full variable domain reads SQTIHQWPATLVQPVGSPLSLECTVEGTSNPNLYWYRQAAGRGLQLLFYSVGIGQISSEVPQNLSASRPQDRQFILSSKKLLLSDSGFYLCAWGWAGANYGYTFGSGTRLTVV.

Incomplete CDR3 DNA: TGCGCCAGCAGCCCCGCCGGCTCTAGCGGGACCTACGAG. It translates to CASSPAGSSGTYE. The whole CDR3 region reads CASSPAGSSGTYEQYF. V and J are TRBV5-1 and TRBJ2-7; 9 positions agree with TRBD2. Read data end 3 residues before the CDR3 end; the end is taken from the germline J gene. Per the germline V gene, CDR1 is SGHRS and CDR2 is YFSETQ. V trimming: 4 bases; J trimming: 2 bases; junction bases outside the gene matches: 10. The CDR3 has 16 residues.

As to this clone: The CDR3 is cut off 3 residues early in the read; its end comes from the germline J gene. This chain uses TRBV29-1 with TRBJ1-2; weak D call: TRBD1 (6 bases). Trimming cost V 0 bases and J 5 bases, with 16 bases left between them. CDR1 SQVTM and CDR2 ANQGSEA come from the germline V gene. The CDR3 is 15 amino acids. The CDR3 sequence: CSVEEGRRQGYGYTF. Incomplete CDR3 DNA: TGCAGCGTTGAAGAAGGGAGGAGGCAGGGGTATGGC.

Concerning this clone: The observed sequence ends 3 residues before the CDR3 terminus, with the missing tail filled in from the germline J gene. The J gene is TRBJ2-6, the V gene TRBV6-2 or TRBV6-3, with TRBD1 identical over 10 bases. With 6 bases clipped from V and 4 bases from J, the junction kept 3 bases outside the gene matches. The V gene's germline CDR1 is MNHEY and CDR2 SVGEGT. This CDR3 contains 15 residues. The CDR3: CASSRQGAGANVLTF. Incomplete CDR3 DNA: TGTGCCAGCAGCCGACAGGGGGCCGGGGCCAACGTC.

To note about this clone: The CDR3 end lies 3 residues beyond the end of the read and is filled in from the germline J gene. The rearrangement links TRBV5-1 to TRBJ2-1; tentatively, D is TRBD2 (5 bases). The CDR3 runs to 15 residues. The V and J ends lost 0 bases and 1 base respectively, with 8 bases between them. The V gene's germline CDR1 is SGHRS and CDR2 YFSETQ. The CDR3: CASSLAAGSYNEQFF. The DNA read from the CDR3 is TGCGCCAGCAGCTTGGCGGCGGGTTCCTACAATGAG.

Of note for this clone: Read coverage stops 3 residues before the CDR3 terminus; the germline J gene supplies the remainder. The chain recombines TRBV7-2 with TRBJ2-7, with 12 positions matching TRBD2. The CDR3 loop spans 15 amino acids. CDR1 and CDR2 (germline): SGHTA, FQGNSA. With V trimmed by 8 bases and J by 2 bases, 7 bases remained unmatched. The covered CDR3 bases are TGTGCCAGCCTTCCGGGACTAGCGGGCACCTACGAG. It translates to CASLPGLAGTYE. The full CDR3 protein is CASLPGLAGTYEQYF. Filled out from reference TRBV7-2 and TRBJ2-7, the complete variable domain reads GAGVSQSPSNKVTEKGKDVELRCDPISGHTALYWYRQSLGQGLEFLIYFQGNSAPDKSGLPSDRFSAERTGGSVSTLTIQRTQQEDSAVYLCASLPGLAGTYEQYFGPGTRLTVT.

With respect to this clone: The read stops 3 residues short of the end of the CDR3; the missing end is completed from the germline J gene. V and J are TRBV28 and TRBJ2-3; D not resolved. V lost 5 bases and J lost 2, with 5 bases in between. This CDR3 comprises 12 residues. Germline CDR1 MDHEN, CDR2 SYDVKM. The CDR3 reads CASSTATDTQYF. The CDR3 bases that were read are TGTGCCAGCAGTACAGCCACAGATACG.